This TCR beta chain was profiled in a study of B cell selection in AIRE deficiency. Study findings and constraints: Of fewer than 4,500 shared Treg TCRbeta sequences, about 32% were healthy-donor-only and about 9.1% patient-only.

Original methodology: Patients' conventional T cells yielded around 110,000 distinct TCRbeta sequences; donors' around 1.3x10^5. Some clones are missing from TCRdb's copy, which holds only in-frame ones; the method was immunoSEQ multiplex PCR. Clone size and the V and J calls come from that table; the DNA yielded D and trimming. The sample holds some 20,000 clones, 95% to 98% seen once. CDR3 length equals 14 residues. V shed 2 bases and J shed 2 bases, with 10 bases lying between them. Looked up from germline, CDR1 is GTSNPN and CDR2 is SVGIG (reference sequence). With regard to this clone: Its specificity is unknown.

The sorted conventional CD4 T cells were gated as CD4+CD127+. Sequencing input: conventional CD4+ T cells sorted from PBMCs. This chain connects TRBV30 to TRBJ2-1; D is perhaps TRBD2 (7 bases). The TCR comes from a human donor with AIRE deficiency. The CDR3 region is CAWSRGGTYNEQFF. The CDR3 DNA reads TGTGCCTGGAGTAGGGGGGGCACCTACAATGAGCAGTTCTTC.